These 17 T cell receptor beta chains originate from one sample sequenced in a study of blood T cell repertoires in COVID-19. Produced via immunoSEQ multiplex PCR; TCRdb's table is partial and in-frame only. The sample includes 150,000 or so clones, about 88% of them seen just once. The sample consisted of peripheral blood. The receptors here all came from a man aged 60 to 75 with active or convalescent COVID-19.

This chain joins TRBV27 and TRBJ2-3, with 11 bases that match TRBD1. Germline CDR1 is MNHEY and CDR2 is SMNVEV (reference sequence). This CDR3 region has 17 residues. Trimming cost V 6 bases and J 6 bases; bases outside gene matches: 14. This CDR3 is CASSPSYGQGAGDTQYF. The CDR3, as DNA: TGTGCCAGCAGCCCTTCATATGGACAGGGGGCAGGGGATACGCAGTATTTT.

CDR3 amino acids: CASSLGGGPFSGNTIYF. In nucleotides, the CDR3 is TGTGCCAGCAGCTTGGGCGGGGGCCCCTTCTCTGGAAACACCATATATTTT. The rearrangement joins TRBV5-5 to TRBJ1-3; the D gene is possibly TRBD1 (6 bases). The CDR3 consists of 17 residues. Trimming removed 0 bases at V and 0 bases at J, with 13 bases between. The germline gives CDR1 SGHKS, CDR2 YYEKEE (reference sequence). Combining the CDR3 with reference TRBV5-5 and TRBJ1-3 gives the whole variable domain DAGVTQSPTHLIKTRGQQVTLRCSPISGHKSVSWYQQVLGQGPQFIFQYYEKEERGRGNFPDRFSARQFPNYSSELNVNALLLGDSALYLCASSLGGGPFSGNTIYFGEGSWLTVV.

The rearrangement uses TRBV7-9 and TRBJ1-2, with 7 bases that match TRBD1. Germline V lookup: CDR1 SEHNR, CDR2 FQNEAQ (reference sequence). After removal of 5 bases from V and 5 bases from J, the junction contained 14 bases not matched to a gene. There are 16 residues in the CDR3. In nucleotides, the CDR3 is TGTGCCAGCAGCCTTAATCAGGGGGGTCAGCGGTATGGCTACACCTTC. As protein: CASSLNQGGQRYGYTF. The whole variable domain, remainder taken from reference TRBV7-9 and TRBJ1-2, is DTGVSQNPRHKITKRGQNVTFRCDPISEHNRLYWYRQTLGQGPEFLTYFQNEAQLEKSRLLSDRFSAERPKGSFSTLEIQRTEQGDSAMYLCASSLNQGGQRYGYTFGSGTRLTVV.

The chain links TRBV10-3 to TRBJ1-2, with 7 bases fitting TRBD1. The trim removed 0 bases at V and 3 bases at J, leaving 4 bases unmatched. Germline V gene sequence: CDR1 ENHRY, CDR2 SYGVKD. The CDR3 loop spans 15 amino acids. The CDR3 is CAISESRGRDYGYTF. The CDR3 region has the DNA TGTGCCATCAGTGAGTCAAGGGGGCGGGACTATGGCTACACCTTC.

The V and J genes are TRBV18 and TRBJ1-1; D gene ambiguous. Per the germline V gene, CDR1 is KGHSH and CDR2 is LQKENI. V was cut by 4 bases and J by 6 bases, with 6 bases left in between. The CDR3 totals 11 residues. DNA of the CDR3: TGTGCCAGCTCACAAGAGGCTGAAGCTTTCTTT. Translated, it gives CASSQEAEAFF.

The chain joins TRBV7-6 to TRBJ1-3; 7 bases are shared with TRBD1. Unmatched junction bases numbered 5, after V lost 5 bases and J lost 4 bases. The germline gives CDR1 SGHVS, CDR2 FNYEAQ. The CDR3 is 14 residues long. Written as DNA, the CDR3 is TGTGCCAGCAGCCCGACAGGGTCAGGAAACACCATATATTTT. Residues: CASSPTGSGNTIYF.

The V gene is TRBV6-2 or TRBV6-3, the J gene TRBJ2-7; 12 positions match TRBD1. The germline CDR1 and CDR2 sequences are MNHEY and SVGEGT. V gave up 2 bases and J gave up 7 bases; unmatched junction bases: 6. This CDR3 region has 15 residues. CDR3 residues: CASSYKGQGAHEQYF. In DNA, the CDR3 is TGTGCCAGCAGTTACAAGGGACAGGGGGCGCATGAGCAGTACTTC.

This chain connects TRBV19 to TRBJ1-2; D possibly corresponds to TRBD1 (5 bases). The germline V and J ends were trimmed by 8 bases and 5 bases, with 9 bases remaining between them. Germline CDR1 and CDR2: LNHDA and SQIVND (reference sequence). The CDR3 has 11 amino acids. The chain's CDR3 is CASWGPYGYTF. The CDR3 DNA reads as TGTGCCAGTTGGGGCCCTTATGGCTACACCTTC.

V usage is TRBV5-4 and J usage is TRBJ1-2; 10 bases agree with TRBD1. Germline trimming cut 4 bases from V and 5 bases from J; bases unmatched to any gene: 8. The CDR3 runs to 15 residues. Germline CDR1 reads SGHNT; CDR2 reads YYREEE (reference sequence). In DNA form, the CDR3 reads TGTGCCAGCAGCACCTTATGGGACAGGGGATATGGCTACACCTTC. Its translation: CASSTLWDRGYGYTF. Together with reference TRBV5-4 and TRBJ1-2, the CDR3 gives the full variable domain: ETGVTQSPTHLIKTRGQQVTLRCSSQSGHNTVSWYQQALGQGPQFIFQYYREEENGRGNFPPRFSGLQFPNYSSELNVNALELDDSALYLCASSTLWDRGYGYTFGSGTRLTVV.

The V call is TRBV12-3 or TRBV12-4, the J call TRBJ2-3; D remains unclear. The CDR3 totals 13 residues. V was cut by 6 bases and J by 4 bases, with 11 bases left in between. The CDR3 sequence is CASSPPSADTQYF. CDR3 DNA sequence: TGTGCCAGCAGCCCACCCTCAGCAGATACGCAGTATTTT.

The chain has TRBV5-4 and TRBJ1-1, with 7 nucleotides matching TRBD1. J was trimmed by 1 base and V by 4 bases; bases with no gene match: 4. Germline V gene data show CDR1 as SGHNT and CDR2 as YYREEE (reference sequence). This CDR3 has 14 amino acids. CDR3 nucleotides: TGTGCCAGCAGCCCTCACAGGGGGAACACTGAAGCTTTCTTT. Protein: CASSPHRGNTEAFF.

V usage is TRBV7-6 and J usage is TRBJ2-1; unclear D gene. Trimming removed 5 bases from V and 9 bases from J, with 14 bases in between. Germline assignment: CDR1 SGHVS and CDR2 FNYEAQ. The CDR3 length is 13 residues. The CDR3 sequence: CASSGVGVGEQFF. CDR3 in DNA: TGTGCCAGCAGCGGAGTTGGCGTCGGTGAGCAGTTCTTC.

The chain has TRBV18 and TRBJ1-1, with TRBD1 identical over 8 bases. Germline CDR1 reads KGHSH; CDR2 reads LQKENI. After removal of 3 bases from V and 6 bases from J, the junction contained 12 bases not matched to a gene. The CDR3 is 16 amino acids. In DNA, the CDR3 is TGTGCCAGCTCACCCCAAGAGGGTCAGACAGGGGCTGAAGCTTTCTTT. Protein: CASSPQEGQTGAEAFF.

V gene TRBV6-1 combines with J gene TRBJ2-7; 10 nucleotides align to TRBD2. In germline, CDR1 is MNHNS, CDR2 SASEGT. The CDR3 is made up of 16 amino acids. J was trimmed by 3 bases and V by 0 bases; bases with no gene match: 5. For the CDR3, the DNA is TGTGCCAGCAGTGAAGCGGCTAGCGGGAGCCACTACGAGCAGTACTTC. Translation gives CASSEAASGSHYEQYF.

V is TRBV6-5 and J is TRBJ1-1; D is perhaps TRBD1 (6 bases). The CDR3 is made up of 14 amino acids. Between the trimmed V and J ends, which lost 5 bases and 2 bases, there was a span of 12 bases. Germline CDR1 reads MNHEY; CDR2 reads SVGAGI. CDR3 sequence (DNA): TGTGCCAGCAGTCCAGGGGACGTTAACACTGAAGCTTTCTTT. Its translation is CASSPGDVNTEAFF.

The chain combines TRBV4-1 with TRBJ1-2; D is ambiguous. V gave up 1 base and J gave up 7 bases, with 10 bases separating them. Germline V gene sequence: CDR1 MGHRA, CDR2 YSYEKL. The CDR3 contains 13 residues. CDR3 in DNA: TGCGCCAGCAGCCAAGCGGGCGGAGGTGGCTACACCTTC. Residues: CASSQAGGGGYTF.

This clone showed up just once. This rearrangement joins TRBV15 to TRBJ2-7, with 13 bases lining up with TRBD2. CDR3 length: 16 amino acids. J lost 1 base, V lost 0 bases, and 0 bases had no gene match. Germline V lookup: CDR1 LNHNV, CDR2 YYDKDF (reference sequence). The CDR3: CATSREGLAGSYEQYF. The CDR3, as DNA: TGTGCCACCAGCAGAGAGGGACTAGCGGGATCCTACGAGCAGTACTTC. The whole variable domain, filled in from reference TRBV15 and TRBJ2-7, reads DAMVIQNPRYQVTQFGKPVTLSCSQTLNHNVMYWYQQKSSQAPKLLFHYYDKDFNNEADTPDNFQSRRPNTSFCFLDIRSPGLGDTAMYLCATSREGLAGSYEQYFGPGTRLTVT.